Presented here are 27 T cell receptor beta chains from one specimen sequenced in a study of memory CD4+ T cells and cytomegalovirus serostatus. Single viable CD3+CD4+CD8-CD45RO+ cells were sorted as the memory CD4+ T cells. Sequencing was performed with immunoSEQ multiplex PCR; in TCRdb, only in-frame clones are kept and a portion is missing. The sample carries fewer than 50,000 clones, around 79% recorded once. The source material was memory CD4+ T cells from blood. The receptors here all came from an adult in good health and CMV-seropositive.

The rearrangement links TRBV9 to TRBJ2-3; TRBD2 agrees at 14 bases. The germline gives CDR1 SGDLS, CDR2 YYNGEE. The CDR3 covers 17 residues. Trimming took 4 bases from V and 3 from J; bases not matched to a gene: 7. The CDR3 loop is CASSSGTSGSFTDTQYF. The DNA of the CDR3 is TGTGCCAGCAGCTCCGGGACTAGCGGGAGTTTTACAGATACGCAGTATTTT.

V gene TRBV28 combines with J gene TRBJ2-6; the D gene is possibly TRBD2 (7 bases). Germline CDR1 is MDHEN and CDR2 is SYDVKM. The CDR3 is made up of 16 amino acids. V lost 3 bases, J lost 3 bases, and 12 bases lay in between. The CDR3 DNA follows: TGTGCCAGCAGTTTGGGGGGGGCCCATGGGGCCAACGTCCTGACTTTC. This codes for CASSLGGAHGANVLTF.

This sequence joins TRBV18 and TRBJ2-6, with D possibly being TRBD1 or TRBD2 (5 bases each). This CDR3 comprises 14 residues. CDR1 and CDR2 from the germline V gene are KGHSH and LQKENI. The V end lost 3 bases, the J end lost 3 bases, and 6 bases lay between the germline ends. Here the CDR3 DNA reads TGTGCCAGCTCACCGGGGGATGGGGCCAACGTCCTGACTTTC. It specifies CASSPGDGANVLTF. Together with reference TRBV18 and TRBJ2-6, the CDR3 gives the full variable domain: NAGVMQNPRHLVRRRGQEARLRCSPMKGHSHVYWYRQLPEEGLKFMVYLQKENIIDESGMPKERFSAEFPKEGPSILRIQQVVRGDSAAYFCASSPGDGANVLTFGAGSRLTVL.

The chain couples TRBV4-3 to TRBJ2-2; 12 nucleotides agree with TRBD1. The CDR3 spans 16 residues. Germline CDR1 is LGHNA and CDR2 is YSLEER. Trimming cost V 3 bases and J 3 bases; bases outside gene matches: 2. This CDR3 reads CASSHGTGGYTGELFF. The CDR3 region has the DNA TGCGCCAGCAGCCACGGGACAGGGGGCTACACCGGGGAGCTGTTTTTT.

This clone was observed a few times. The J gene is TRBJ1-3, the V gene TRBV4-1; D remains unclear. The CDR3 has 18 amino acids. Germline-derived CDR1 and CDR2 are MGHRA and YSYEKL. The germline V and J ends were trimmed by 0 bases and 0 bases, with 15 bases remaining between them. The CDR3 bases are TGCGCCAGCAGCCAAGACATCCAAAACAGAATCTCTGGAAACACCATATATTTT. Its translation: CASSQDIQNRISGNTIYF.

The chain carries TRBV10-1 and TRBJ2-2; weak D call: TRBD1 (5 bases). Germline lookup yields CDR1 WNHNN and CDR2 SYGVQD (reference sequence). V was clipped by 8 bases and J by 0 bases, with 10 bases between them. The CDR3 consists of 14 residues. Written as DNA, the CDR3 is TGCGCCAGCTTTGACAGATCGAACACCGGGGAGCTGTTTTTT. Encoded protein: CASFDRSNTGELFF.

Here the CDR3 DNA reads TGTGCCAGTAGTATAGGTGCGGCTAGCACAGATACGCAGTATTTT. Translation: CASSIGAASTDTQYF. The rearrangement uses TRBV19 and TRBJ2-3; unclear D gene. Germline V lookup: CDR1 LNHDA, CDR2 SQIVND (reference sequence). CDR3 length: 15 residues. Trimming shortened V by 1 base and J by 0 bases, and 8 bases separated the two germline ends.

This clone was counted between two and nine times. The chain recombines TRBV6-1 with TRBJ1-1; D not certain. CDR3 size: 14 residues. From germline, CDR1 is MNHNS and CDR2 SASEGT. Trimming took off 6 bases at V and 1 base at J, with 12 bases between the two ends. CDR3 coding DNA: TGTGCCAGCAGCTGGGGATTGGGGAACACTGAAGCTTTCTTT. This encodes CASSWGLGNTEAFF.

This clone was counted only a few times. V usage is TRBV5-1 and J usage is TRBJ2-3; the match to TRBD2 covers 9 bases. Germline V gene sequence: CDR1 SGHRS, CDR2 YFSETQ. The CDR3 is made up of 14 amino acids. V lost 5 bases to trimming and J lost 5 bases; unmatched junction nucleotides: 6. Written as DNA, the CDR3 is TGCGCCAGCAGAATAGCGGGAGTCAGAGATACGCAGTATTTT. Its protein is CASRIAGVRDTQYF. Full variable domain (remainder filled in from reference TRBV5-1 and TRBJ2-3): KAGVTQTPRYLIKTRGQQVTLSCSPISGHRSVSWYQQTPGQGLQFLFEYFSETQRNKGNFPGRFSGRQFSNSRSEMNVSTLELGDSALYLCASRIAGVRDTQYFGPGTRLTVL.

The chain combines TRBV7-9 with TRBJ2-7; 9 bases match TRBD2. The CDR3 totals 16 residues. V lost 3 bases to trimming and J lost 0 bases; unmatched junction nucleotides: 6. CDR1 and CDR2 (germline): SEHNR, FQNEAQ (reference sequence). The CDR3 nucleotides read TGTGCCAGCAGCTTCGCTAGCGGGACTAGCTCCTACGAGCAGTACTTC. Translating gives CASSFASGTSSYEQYF.

The chain is built from TRBV28 and TRBJ1-4; 8 bases are a match to TRBD1. The ends lost 5 bases at V and 5 bases at J; junction bases unmatched: 4. Germline values: CDR1 MDHEN, CDR2 SYDVKM. The length of the CDR3 is 14 residues. As DNA, the CDR3 is TGTGCCAGCAGTACCAGGGGGCTCAATGAAAAACTGTTTTTT. Translated, it gives CASSTRGLNEKLFF. Variable domain in full (rest from reference TRBV28 and TRBJ1-4): DVKVTQSSRYLVKRTGEKVFLECVQDMDHENMFWYRQDPGLGLRLIYFSYDVKMKEKGDIPEGYSVSREKKERFSLILESASTNQTSMYLCASSTRGLNEKLFFGSGTQLSVL.

The rearrangement links TRBV6-6 to TRBJ2-7; tentatively, D is TRBD2 (5 bases). This CDR3 has 15 residues. Looked up from germline, CDR1 is MNHNY and CDR2 is SVGAGI (reference sequence). V lost 2 bases, J lost 3 bases, and 14 bases lay in between. CDR3 sequence: CASSYGRGFDYEQYF. The CDR3 nucleotides read TGTGCCAGCAGTTACGGCCGGGGTTTTGACTACGAGCAGTACTTC.

This rearrangement joins TRBV6-6 to TRBJ2-1; 9 bases agree with TRBD2. J was trimmed by 9 bases and V by 4 bases; bases with no gene match: 10. Germline assignment: CDR1 MNHNY and CDR2 SVGAGI (reference sequence). The CDR3 length is 15 residues. The CDR3 protein is CASSSREGRWGEQFF. CDR3 sequence (DNA): TGTGCCAGCAGTTCGCGGGAGGGCCGGTGGGGTGAGCAGTTCTTC.

In its sample, this clone was seen once. The rearrangement uses TRBV19 and TRBJ1-1, with TRBD1 as a possible D gene (5 bases). This CDR3 comprises 16 residues. Germline CDR1 reads LNHDA; CDR2 reads SQIVND (reference sequence). V lost 7 bases and J 1 base, leaving 19 bases between the germline ends. CDR3 nucleotide sequence: TGTGCCAGTAAAAAGGCCGGGACCCTCTCGAACACTGAAGCTTTCTTT. Protein product: CASKKAGTLSNTEAFF.

This chain connects TRBV7-2 to TRBJ2-2, with TRBD1 matching over 9 bases. CDR1 is SGHTA, CDR2 FQGNSA, per germline. V lost 8 bases, J lost 3 bases, and 4 bases stayed unmatched. The CDR3 has 14 residues. The CDR3 spells CASGTGTYTGELFF. The CDR3 DNA reads TGTGCCAGCGGGACAGGGACCTACACCGGGGAGCTGTTTTTT.

The gene calls are TRBV2 and TRBJ2-2; the match to TRBD2 covers 9 bases. The CDR3 runs to 15 residues. Germline values: CDR1 SNHLY, CDR2 FYNNEI. The ends lost 4 bases at V and 6 bases at J; junction bases unmatched: 6. In DNA, the CDR3 is TGTGCCAGCAGTGGTAGCGGGAGCACAGCCGGGGAGCTGTTTTTT. It specifies CASSGSGSTAGELFF.

The chain uses TRBV4-1 and TRBJ1-2, with a weak D call TRBD1 (6 bases). The CDR3 covers 15 residues. V lost 1 base and J lost 8, with 17 bases in between. Germline lookup yields CDR1 MGHRA and CDR2 YSYEKL. The CDR3 loop reads CASSQVGGPGRGYTF. CDR3 nucleotide sequence: TGCGCCAGCAGCCAAGTCGGGGGGCCCGGGAGGGGCTACACCTTC.

The chain links TRBV7-2 to TRBJ1-6; D perhaps matches TRBD1 (6 bases). Germline loops: CDR1 SGHTA, CDR2 FQGNSA. The V and J ends lost 5 bases and 5 bases respectively, with 10 bases between them. This CDR3 is built from 14 residues. The CDR3 region is CASSSDRNNSPLHF. DNA for the CDR3: TGTGCCAGCAGCAGTGACAGGAATAATTCACCCCTCCACTTT.

The J gene is TRBJ1-2, the V gene TRBV18; TRBD1 agrees at 8 bases. The CDR3 runs 15 residues. With 5 bases clipped from V and 5 bases from J, the junction kept 10 bases outside the gene matches. The V gene's germline CDR1 is KGHSH and CDR2 LQKENI. As DNA, the CDR3 is TGTGCCAGCTCAACATATGACAGGGGACGATATGGCTACACCTTC. Translation: CASSTYDRGRYGYTF. Variable domain in full (rest from reference TRBV18 and TRBJ1-2): NAGVMQNPRHLVRRRGQEARLRCSPMKGHSHVYWYRQLPEEGLKFMVYLQKENIIDESGMPKERFSAEFPKEGPSILRIQQVVRGDSAAYFCASSTYDRGRYGYTFGSGTRLTVV.

V is TRBV19 and J is TRBJ1-2; D is unresolved. Germline values: CDR1 LNHDA, CDR2 SQIVND (reference sequence). CDR3 length equals 11 residues. Trimming left V 0 bases short and J 7 bases short, with 3 bases between. DNA for the CDR3: TGTGCCAGTAGTATAGAAGGTGGCTACACCTTC. This sequence encodes CASSIEGGYTF.

This clone came up once. The gene calls are TRBV28 and TRBJ2-2; D may be TRBD1 (5 bases). Germline V gives CDR1 MDHEN, CDR2 SYDVKM. Trimming shortened V by 7 bases and J by 0 bases, and 18 bases separated the two germline ends. The CDR3 totals 17 residues. In DNA form, the CDR3 reads TGTGCCAGCAAAAGTCGGGCTGGGGCCGCGAACACCGGGGAGCTGTTTTTT. This sequence encodes CASKSRAGAANTGELFF.

The chain combines TRBV28 with TRBJ1-1, with D hard to call. The CDR3 contains 13 residues. V was cut by 3 bases and J by 4 bases, with 9 bases left in between. The germline gives CDR1 MDHEN, CDR2 SYDVKM. CDR3 sequence (DNA): TGTGCCAGCAGTTTTCGGGTAGGCACTGAAGCTTTCTTT. It yields the protein CASSFRVGTEAFF.

V is TRBV5-1 and J is TRBJ1-6; TRBD1 matches 11 bases. Germline V gene lookup returns CDR1 SGHRS and CDR2 YFSETQ. This CDR3 spans 15 amino acids. J gave up 12 bases and V 4 bases, and 9 bases lay outside the gene matches. The CDR3 spells CASSLPGQGGEPLHF. CDR3 sequence (DNA): TGCGCCAGCAGCCTTCCGGGACAGGGGGGTGAACCCCTCCACTTT.

This clone is a singleton in its sample. Its ends do not fully match the called genes, so a read error is possible. The gene calls are TRBV7-2 and TRBJ2-7; 14 bases line up with TRBD2. The CDR3 covers 13 residues. Germline CDR1 is SGHTA and CDR2 is FQGNSA. CDR3 coding DNA: TGTGCCAGCAGCATAGGGACTAGCGGGAGTGTGGACTTC. As protein: CASSIGTSGSVDF.

This chain joins TRBV20-1 and TRBJ2-1; unclear D gene. The V end lost 6 bases, the J end lost 8 bases, and 11 bases lay between the germline ends. This CDR3 region has 11 residues. Germline CDR1 and CDR2: DFQATT and SNEGSKA (reference sequence). CDR3 DNA: TGCAGTGCCCTCATGGGTCATGAGCAGTTCTTC. Amino acid sequence: CSALMGHEQFF.

The chain links TRBV5-1 to TRBJ1-2; maybe TRBD1 (6 bases). V was trimmed by 0 bases and J by 5 bases, leaving 11 bases between them. Germline V CDR1 and CDR2: SGHRS, YFSETQ. The CDR3 runs 14 residues. CDR3 amino acids: CASSLGGPLYGYTF. CDR3 DNA sequence: TGCGCCAGCAGCTTGGGGGGGCCTTTATATGGCTACACCTTC.

The chain employs TRBV11-3 and TRBJ2-2; D unclear. V was clipped by 2 bases and J by 6 bases, with 4 bases between them. The V gene's germline CDR1 is SGHNT and CDR2 YENEEA. The CDR3 is made up of 12 amino acids. DNA of the CDR3: TGTGCCAGCAGCTTATCGGCCGGGGAGCTGTTTTTT. It translates to CASSLSAGELFF. The full variable domain, completed using reference TRBV11-3 and TRBJ2-2, is EAGVVQSPRYKIIEKKQPVAFWCNPISGHNTLYWYLQNLGQGPELLIRYENEEAVDDSQLPKDRFSAERLKGVDSTLKIQPAELGDSAVYLCASSLSAGELFFGEGSRLTVL.